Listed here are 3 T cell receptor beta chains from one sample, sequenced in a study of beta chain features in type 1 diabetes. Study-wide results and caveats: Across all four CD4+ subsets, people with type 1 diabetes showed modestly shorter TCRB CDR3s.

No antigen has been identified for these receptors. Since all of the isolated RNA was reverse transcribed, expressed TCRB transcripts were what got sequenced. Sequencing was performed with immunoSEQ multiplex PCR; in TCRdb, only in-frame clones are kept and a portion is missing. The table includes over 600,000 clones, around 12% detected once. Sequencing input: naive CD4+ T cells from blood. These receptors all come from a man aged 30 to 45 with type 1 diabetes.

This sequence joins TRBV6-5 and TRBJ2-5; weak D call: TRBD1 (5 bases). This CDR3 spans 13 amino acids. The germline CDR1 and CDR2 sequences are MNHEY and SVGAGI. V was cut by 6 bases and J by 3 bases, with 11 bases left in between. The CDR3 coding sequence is TGTGCCAGCAGGTCCAGGGTTAAAGAGACCCAGTACTTC. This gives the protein CASRSRVKETQYF.

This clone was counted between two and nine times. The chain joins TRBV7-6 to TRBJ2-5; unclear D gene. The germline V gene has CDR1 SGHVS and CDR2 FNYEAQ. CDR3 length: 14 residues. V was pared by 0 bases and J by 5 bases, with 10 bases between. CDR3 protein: CASSLAPGGETQYF. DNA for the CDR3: TGTGCCAGCAGCTTAGCGCCCGGTGGGGAGACCCAGTACTTC.

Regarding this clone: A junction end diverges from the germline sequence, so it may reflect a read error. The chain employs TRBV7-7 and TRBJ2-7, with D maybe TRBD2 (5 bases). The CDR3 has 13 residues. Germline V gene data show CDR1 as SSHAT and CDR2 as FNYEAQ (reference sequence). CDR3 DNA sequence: TGTGCTAGCAGCTTACTTGAAGAGGGCGAGCAGTACTTC. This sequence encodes CASSLLEEGEQYF.